The 30 T cell receptor beta chains below all came from one sample that was sequenced in a study of CD8 T cells in ankylosing spondylitis. Study-level results: Among TCR beta sequences, a motif of about 8 highly homologous variants appeared characteristic of ankylosing spondylitis blood.

These receptors are not linked to any known antigen. TCRdb analysed the 5' RACE reads with MiXCR anew, one entry per CDR3 protein. The sample holds hundreds of thousands of distinct CDR3 sequences; about 24% are singletons and the top ten take over 0.8%. The sequenced material came from blood, either unsorted or a sorted T cell fraction (not recorded which). All receptors come from a male donor with ankylosing spondylitis.

This rearrangement joins TRBV10-2 to TRBJ2-5; 7 bases fit TRBD1. V lost 0 bases, J lost 4 bases, and 5 bases stayed unmatched. The germline V gene encodes CDR1 WSHSY and CDR2 SAAADI. CDR3 size: 15 residues. CDR3 nucleotide sequence: TGCGCCAGCAGTGAGTCTAGGACAGGAGTAGAGACCCAGTACTTC. This codes for CASSESRTGVETQYF.

The genes are TRBV20-1 and TRBJ1-1, with D possibly TRBD1 on 6 matching bases. Trimming cost V 5 bases and J 10 bases, with 14 bases left between them. Germline CDR1 is DFQATT and CDR2 is SNEGSKA (reference sequence). This CDR3 is built from 11 residues. CDR3 amino acids: CSAASQGGAFF. The CDR3 nucleotides are TGCAGTGCTGCCTCACAGGGTGGAGCTTTCTTT.

The chain combines TRBV15 with TRBJ1-4, with D perhaps TRBD1 (6 bases). The V gene lost 0 bases and the J gene lost 5 bases, with 10 bases spanning the gap. In germline, CDR1 is LNHNV, CDR2 YYDKDF (reference sequence). The CDR3 extends over 15 amino acids. CDR3 residues: CATSREGQRNEKLFF. The DNA for the CDR3 is TGTGCCACCAGCAGAGAAGGACAGAGGAATGAAAAACTGTTTTTT.

This clonotype came up a few times. V gene TRBV27 combines with J gene TRBJ2-5; 16 nucleotides line up with TRBD2. Germline V CDR1 and CDR2: MNHEY, SMNVEV (reference sequence). With V trimmed by 5 bases and J by 4 bases, 4 bases remained unmatched. The CDR3 loop spans 16 amino acids. The CDR3 DNA is TGTGCCAGCAGTCCGGGACTAGCGGGAGGGCGAGAGACCCAGTACTTC. Its translation is CASSPGLAGGRETQYF.

The chain joins TRBV12-3 or TRBV12-4 to TRBJ1-1; D gene ambiguous. The CDR3 is 14 amino acids. Trimming took off 3 bases at V and 1 base at J, with 9 bases between the two ends. CDR3 bases: TGTGCCAGCAGTTTCCAGGTGACGAACACTGAAGCTTTCTTT. It codes for CASSFQVTNTEAFF.

This chain links TRBV12-3 or TRBV12-4 with TRBJ2-5, with TRBD2 as a possible D gene (6 bases). This CDR3 spans 12 amino acids. Trimming took off 5 bases at V and 5 bases at J, with 9 bases between the two ends. CDR3 protein: CASSRGMETQYF. CDR3 in DNA: TGTGCCAGCAGTCGGGGGATGGAGACCCAGTACTTC.

The chain couples TRBV27 to TRBJ1-4; D uncertain. Deletions cut 6 bases from V and 0 bases from J, with 11 bases between. Germline V gene sequence: CDR1 MNHEY, CDR2 SMNVEV (reference sequence). The CDR3 runs to 15 residues. The CDR3 spells CASSRSPATNEKLFF. The CDR3 DNA reads as TGTGCCAGCAGCCGAAGTCCTGCAACTAATGAAAAACTGTTTTTT.

CDR3 loop: CSASSAGGTSTDTQYF. The CDR3 coding sequence is TGCAGTGCGAGCTCAGCGGGAGGTACCAGCACAGATACGCAGTATTTT. The rearrangement uses TRBV20-1 and TRBJ2-3, with 9 bases fitting TRBD2. The ends lost 6 bases at V and 0 bases at J; junction bases unmatched: 10. Germline CDR1 and CDR2: DFQATT and SNEGSKA (reference sequence). The CDR3 spans 16 residues.

The chain's CDR3 is CASSLGPHNTGELFF. CDR3 coding DNA: TGTGCCAGCAGCTTAGGTCCGCATAACACCGGGGAGCTGTTTTTT. The rearrangement uses TRBV5-6 and TRBJ2-2, with D uncertain. The CDR3 runs to 15 residues. V was pared by 2 bases and J by 2 bases, with 10 bases between. CDR1 and CDR2 (germline): SGHDT, YYEEEE.

The sample holds many counts of this clonotype. The chain recombines TRBV5-1 with TRBJ1-2; TRBD1 aligns across 8 bases. This CDR3 is 15 amino acids long. The V gene's germline CDR1 is SGHRS and CDR2 YFSETQ. Trimming removed 4 bases from V and 8 bases from J; junction bases left unmatched: 13. The chain's CDR3 is CASSEIMTGAGGYTF. CDR3 bases: TGCGCCAGCAGCGAGATAATGACAGGGGCCGGCGGCTACACCTTC. The full variable domain, its missing parts supplied by reference TRBV5-1 and TRBJ1-2, is KAGVTQTPRYLIKTRGQQVTLSCSPISGHRSVSWYQQTPGQGLQFLFEYFSETQRNKGNFPGRFSGRQFSNSRSEMNVSTLELGDSALYLCASSEIMTGAGGYTFGSGTRLTVV.

This clonotype has only a few counts. The rearrangement uses TRBV3-1 and TRBJ2-1; TRBD2 agrees at 9 bases. Germline values: CDR1 LGHDT, CDR2 YNNKEL (reference sequence). The J segment lost 6 bases and the V segment lost 4 bases, leaving 7 bases of the junction unmatched. The CDR3 totals 15 residues. The CDR3 sequence is CASSRQAGGSNEQFF. The CDR3 DNA sequence: TGTGCCAGCAGCCGCCAAGCGGGAGGTAGCAATGAGCAGTTCTTC.

This clonotype was picked up a small number of times. The rearrangement joins TRBV5-1 to TRBJ2-1, with D possibly TRBD2 on 5 matching bases. Germline-derived CDR1 and CDR2 are SGHRS and YFSETQ. V was clipped by 4 bases and J by 0 bases, with 17 bases between them. The CDR3 has 17 residues. CDR3 coding DNA: TGCGCCAGCAGCAACTACTTTACGGGGAGCTCCTACAATGAGCAGTTCTTC. This translates into CASSNYFTGSSYNEQFF.

The V call is TRBV27, the J call TRBJ2-2; the D gene is possibly TRBD2 (5 bases). The CDR3 length is 15 residues. The V end was cut by 6 bases, the J end by 6 bases, with 17 bases between. CDR1 is MNHEY and CDR2 is SMNVEV in the germline V gene (reference sequence). This chain's CDR3 is CASRKPPLAPGELFF. In DNA form, the CDR3 reads TGTGCCAGCAGAAAACCTCCTCTAGCCCCCGGGGAGCTGTTTTTT.

This sequence joins TRBV12-3 or TRBV12-4 and TRBJ2-5; 10 bases map to TRBD2. V lost 6 bases and J lost 4; bases outside the gene matches: 11. CDR3 length: 16 amino acids. CDR3 DNA sequence: TGTGCCAGCAGGAATCCCCTAGCGGGAGCGCTAGAGACCCAGTACTTC. Amino acids: CASRNPLAGALETQYF.

The V call is TRBV3-1, the J call TRBJ1-2; D unclear. CDR1 is LGHDT, CDR2 YNNKEL, per germline (reference sequence). V shed 4 bases and J shed 3 bases, with 15 bases lying between them. This CDR3 spans 15 amino acids. CDR3 sequence (DNA): TGTGCCAGCAGCCCCCCGGGGTCCTGGGACTATGGCTACACCTTC. Its protein product is CASSPPGSWDYGYTF.

This chain joins TRBV29-1 and TRBJ2-5; perhaps TRBD2 as D (5 bases). Trimming shortened V by 3 bases and J by 7 bases, and 12 bases separated the two germline ends. The CDR3 sequence is 12 residues long. The germline V gene has CDR1 SQVTM and CDR2 ANQGSEA. The DNA for the CDR3 is TGCAGCGTTGACGAACTAGAGGGGACCCAGTACTTC. It is translated as CSVDELEGTQYF. The full variable domain, its missing parts supplied by reference TRBV29-1 and TRBJ2-5, is SAVISQKPSRDICQRGTSLTIQCQVDSQVTMMFWYRQQPGQSLTLIATANQGSEATYESGFVIDKFPISRPNLTFSTLTVSNMSPEDSSIYLCSVDELEGTQYFGPGTRLLVL.

This clonotype was observed many times. V gene TRBV10-3 combines with J gene TRBJ2-1, with D maybe TRBD2 (6 bases). Germline V CDR1 and CDR2: ENHRY, SYGVKD. This CDR3 has 14 residues. Trimming took off 6 bases at V and 6 bases at J, with 15 bases between the two ends. The CDR3 loop is CAIRKEGEGNEQFF. CDR3 DNA sequence: TGTGCCATCAGGAAGGAGGGAGAAGGCAATGAGCAGTTCTTC.

This clonotype has only a few counts. The chain recombines TRBV14 with TRBJ2-1; 11 nucleotides match TRBD2. Germline V CDR1 and CDR2: SGHDN, FVKESK. This CDR3 is 15 amino acids long. The J segment lost 8 bases and the V segment lost 1 base, leaving 4 bases of the junction unmatched. Here the CDR3 reads CASSQGLAGIHEQFF. The DNA for the CDR3 is TGTGCCAGCAGCCAAGGACTAGCGGGAATCCATGAGCAGTTCTTC.

The table lists this clonotype with many counts. The rearrangement uses TRBV11-2 and TRBJ2-1; perhaps TRBD2 as D (6 bases). Trimming cost V 5 bases and J 7 bases, with 12 bases left between them. Germline V CDR1 and CDR2: SGHAT, FQNNGV. This CDR3 is built from 13 residues. CDR3 coding DNA: TGTGCCAGCAGCCGGGACCGGGAGAATGAGCAGTTCTTC. This gives the protein CASSRDRENEQFF.

This clonotype was seen more than once but under ten times. The CDR3 here is CASSLDRGFDGYTF. CDR3 coding DNA: TGCGCCAGCAGCTTGGACAGGGGTTTCGATGGCTACACCTTC. V usage is TRBV5-1 and J usage is TRBJ1-2; 7 bases are a match to TRBD1. Germline V gene sequence: CDR1 SGHRS, CDR2 YFSETQ. This CDR3 comprises 14 residues. V lost 0 bases to trimming and J lost 6 bases; unmatched junction nucleotides: 5.

The chain couples TRBV3-1 to TRBJ1-2; TRBD1 might be the D (5 bases). This CDR3 is built from 14 residues. The germline gives CDR1 LGHDT, CDR2 YNNKEL (reference sequence). Trimming left V 4 bases short and J 8 bases short, with 17 bases between. This CDR3 is CASSLSTARGGYTF. CDR3 DNA sequence: TGTGCCAGCAGCCTATCGACAGCCCGAGGAGGCTACACCTTC.

The J gene is TRBJ1-6, the V gene TRBV9, with unresolved D. There are 16 residues in the CDR3. Per germline, CDR1 SGDLS and CDR2 YYNGEE. Trimming stripped 0 bases from V and 0 bases from J, with 7 bases between. CDR3 nucleotides: TGTGCCAGCAGCGTAGCCCCGGGCTCCTATAATTCACCCCTCCACTTT. Translation: CASSVAPGSYNSPLHF.

The CDR3 is CSARDISPSGADTQYF. The CDR3 bases are TGCAGTGCTAGAGATATCAGCCCTAGCGGGGCAGATACGCAGTATTTT. The chain has TRBV20-1 and TRBJ2-3; 9 positions match TRBD2. Looked up from germline, CDR1 is DFQATT and CDR2 is SNEGSKA (reference sequence). This CDR3 has 16 residues. The J segment lost 4 bases and the V segment lost 0 bases, leaving 8 bases of the junction unmatched.

This clonotype was seen ten or more times. This chain links TRBV12-3 or TRBV12-4 with TRBJ2-1; 7 bases are a match to TRBD1. Trimming removed 5 bases from V and 3 bases from J; junction bases left unmatched: 7. The CDR3 spans 15 residues. The CDR3 DNA reads TGTGCCAGCAGTCTACAGGGGATAAACTACAATGAGCAGTTCTTC. Residues: CASSLQGINYNEQFF.

In its sample, this clonotype was seen a few times. This chain links TRBV3-1 with TRBJ1-3, with D hard to call. Trimming took 5 bases from V and 0 from J, leaving 8 bases between them. Germline V CDR1 and CDR2: LGHDT, YNNKEL (reference sequence). There are 14 residues in the CDR3. Here the CDR3 reads CASSIDHSGNTIYF. In nucleotides, the CDR3 is TGTGCCAGCAGCATCGACCACTCTGGAAACACCATATATTTT.

This clonotype was counted a few times. V and J are TRBV12-3 or TRBV12-4 and TRBJ2-1; D remains unclear. The CDR3 spans 18 residues. V lost 6 bases and J 0 bases, leaving 21 bases between the germline ends. The CDR3 DNA reads TGTGCCAGCAGAAAAACTACCGCTAGACTCCTCTCCTACAATGAGCAGTTCTTC. Its translation: CASRKTTARLLSYNEQFF.

In this sample, this clonotype turned up a few times. This chain links TRBV7-2 with TRBJ2-1, with TRBD2 matching over 11 bases. J lost 7 bases, V lost 0 bases, and 5 bases had no gene match. Germline lookup yields CDR1 SGHTA and CDR2 FQGNSA. The CDR3 is 16 residues long. The CDR3, as DNA: TGTGCCAGCAGCTTAGCACGGGCTAGCGGGAGGAATGAGCAGTTCTTC. It encodes CASSLARASGRNEQFF.

This clonotype was found a few times. The gene calls are TRBV20-1 and TRBJ2-1; 8 bases map to TRBD2. From germline, CDR1 is DFQATT and CDR2 SNEGSKA (reference sequence). The CDR3 has 12 amino acids. After removal of 4 bases from V and 7 bases from J, the junction contained 3 bases not matched to a gene. CDR3 nucleotide sequence: TGCAGTGCTACCGGGACTAGTAATGAGCAGTTCTTC. The encoded protein is CSATGTSNEQFF.

A few counts support this clonotype. The chain recombines TRBV3-1 with TRBJ2-4, with D hard to call. Germline V CDR1 and CDR2: LGHDT, YNNKEL (reference sequence). Trimming shortened V by 1 base and J by 1 base, and 14 bases separated the two germline ends. The CDR3 has 17 residues. As DNA, the CDR3 is TGTGCCAGCAGCCAAGTTTGGACCTCGGAGGCCAAAAACATTCAGTACTTC. Its translation: CASSQVWTSEAKNIQYF.

A word on this clonotype: This sequence may be a read error, since a much larger clone differs from it by one base. The chain joins TRBV7-2 to TRBJ2-5; TRBD1 is a possible D gene (5 bases). The CDR3 has 11 amino acids. V dropped 5 bases and J dropped 7 bases, with 8 bases sitting between them. CDR1 and CDR2 (germline): SGHTA, FQGNSA. CDR3 in amino acids: CASSQGVTQYF. CDR3 DNA sequence: TGTGCCAGCAGCCAAGGGGTGACCCAGTACTTC. Filled out from reference TRBV7-2 and TRBJ2-5, the complete variable domain reads GAGVSQSPSNKVTEKGKDVELRCDPISGHTALYWYRQSLGQGLEFLIYFQGNSAPDKSGLPSDRFSAERTGGSVSTLTIQRTQQEDSAVYLCASSQGVTQYFGPGTRLLVL.